Listed here are 22 T cell receptor beta chains from one sample, sequenced in a study of blood T cell repertoires in COVID-19 (dated by TCRdb to the early 2020s). Library generation was performed with the immunoSEQ multiplex PCR assay. This is the immuneACCESS table as TCRdb keeps it, with only in-frame sequences that have V and J called. A part of the clones is gone; compared with another copy, unresolved V genes explain less than half, and the rest is unexplained. Within this sample are some 180,000 clones, with roughly nine tenths of them counted one time only. The ten largest make up less than 25% of the sample. Sequenced input: peripheral blood. These receptors all come from a man aged 65 to 85 with active or convalescent COVID-19.

CDR3 protein: CAWSPRSNQPQHF. The CDR3 DNA follows: TGTGCCTGGAGTCCTAGAAGCAATCAGCCCCAGCATTTT. This rearrangement joins TRBV30 to TRBJ1-5; D remains unclear. The CDR3 consists of 13 residues. Germline V gene data show CDR1 as GTSNPN and CDR2 as SVGIG (reference sequence). Deletions cut 2 bases from V and 1 base from J, with 6 bases between.

J is TRBJ1-6 and V is TRBV19; D unclear. Germline CDR1 LNHDA, CDR2 SQIVND (reference sequence). This CDR3 region has 14 residues. V lost 2 bases and J lost 7, with 9 bases in between. The CDR3 region is CASSIREWNSPLHF. DNA for the CDR3: TGTGCCAGTAGTATACGGGAGTGGAATTCACCCCTCCACTTT.

The chain links TRBV12-3 or TRBV12-4 to TRBJ1-1; the D is unclear. The V end was cut by 2 bases, the J end by 5 bases, with 9 bases between. The CDR3 is made up of 13 amino acids. DNA for the CDR3: TGTGCCAGCAGTTTACGCCGGAGTACTGAAGCTTTCTTT. Translated, it gives CASSLRRSTEAFF.

The chain combines TRBV5-1 with TRBJ2-5, with TRBD1 matching over 8 bases. There are 15 residues in the CDR3. The germline gives CDR1 SGHRS, CDR2 YFSETQ. V trimming: 4 bases; J trimming: 5 bases; junction bases outside the gene matches: 10. The CDR3: CASSRTLTGEETQYF. The CDR3 region has the DNA TGCGCCAGCAGCCGCACCCTGACAGGGGAGGAGACCCAGTACTTC.

The chain joins TRBV28 to TRBJ2-3, with TRBD1 as a possible D gene (6 bases). This CDR3 has 17 amino acids. V lost 4 bases and J lost 7, with 24 bases in between. Germline CDR1 is MDHEN and CDR2 is SYDVKM. Here the CDR3 reads CASSSEGEAVGANTQYF. Here the CDR3 DNA reads TGTGCCAGCAGTTCTGAGGGGGAAGCGGTAGGCGCAAATACGCAGTATTTT.

The V and J genes are TRBV6-2 or TRBV6-3 and TRBJ1-2, with D perhaps TRBD1 (5 bases). Trimming shortened V by 0 bases and J by 8 bases, and 13 bases separated the two germline ends. Germline V gene sequence: CDR1 MNHEY, CDR2 SVGEGT. The CDR3 length is 14 residues. The CDR3 is CASSYSWQGRGYTF. The DNA for the CDR3 is TGTGCCAGCAGTTACTCGTGGCAGGGTAGGGGCTACACCTTC.

Only a few counts were recorded for this clone. V and J are TRBV6-5 and TRBJ1-1; tentatively, D is TRBD1 (6 bases). Between the trimmed V and J ends, which lost 2 bases and 1 base, there was a span of 11 bases. CDR3 length: 15 amino acids. Germline CDR1 and CDR2: MNHEY and SVGAGI. The CDR3 nucleotides read TGTGCCAGCAGTTACGATGGGGGCACGAACACTGAAGCTTTCTTT. The encoded protein is CASSYDGGTNTEAFF.

This clone was recorded only once. V is TRBV3-1 (or the pseudogene TRBV3-2) and J is TRBJ2-5, with no clear D. Germline V gene lookup returns CDR1 LGHDT and CDR2 YNNKEL (reference sequence). The V end lost 4 bases, the J end lost 0 bases, and 6 bases lay between the germline ends. The CDR3 has 13 amino acids. The CDR3 DNA sequence: TGTGCCAGCAGCCGGGCGTACCAAGAGACCCAGTACTTC. It translates to CASSRAYQETQYF.

This clone was detected only a few times. This rearrangement joins TRBV29-1 to TRBJ2-1; 8 bases agree with TRBD1. Germline CDR1 reads SQVTM; CDR2 reads ANQGSEA. V dropped 1 base and J dropped 15; count of bases not matched to a gene: 5. The CDR3 sequence is 11 residues long. The CDR3 bases are TGCAGCGTTGAAGCCGACAGGGGAGGGTTCTTC. This translates into CSVEADRGGFF.

The chain joins TRBV19 to TRBJ2-3, with D possibly being TRBD2 (5 bases). CDR3 length: 15 amino acids. Germline values: CDR1 LNHDA, CDR2 SQIVND (reference sequence). Trimming pared 3 bases from V and 0 bases from J, leaving 10 bases between. CDR3: CASSINSGSTDTQYF. The CDR3 DNA reads as TGTGCCAGTAGTATCAACAGCGGCAGCACAGATACGCAGTATTTT.

The chain uses TRBV25-1 and TRBJ2-7; no definite D call. V was pared by 0 bases and J by 2 bases, with 8 bases between. Germline V gene sequence: CDR1 MGHDK, CDR2 SYGVNS. The CDR3 is 14 residues long. CDR3 sequence: CASSEYKRPYEQYF. DNA for the CDR3: TGTGCCAGCAGTGAATACAAGCGCCCCTACGAGCAGTACTTC.

Written as DNA, the CDR3 is TGTGCCAGTAGTCCCCCGTGGAACACTGAAGCTTTCTTT. Its translation is CASSPPWNTEAFF. The V and J genes are TRBV19 and TRBJ1-1; D is unresolved. In germline, CDR1 is LNHDA, CDR2 SQIVND (reference sequence). CDR3 length equals 13 residues. The germline V and J ends were trimmed by 5 bases and 1 base, with 8 bases remaining between them.

V gene TRBV5-5 combines with J gene TRBJ2-6, with a weak D call TRBD1 (6 bases). Germline CDR1 reads SGHKS; CDR2 reads YYEKEE (reference sequence). Trimming left V 2 bases short and J 0 bases short, with 15 bases between. The length of the CDR3 is 18 residues. The CDR3 reads CASSFAGAVLSGANVLTF. The DNA for the CDR3 is TGTGCCAGCAGCTTTGCAGGGGCCGTTCTCTCTGGGGCCAACGTCCTGACTTTC.

The rearrangement uses TRBV7-2 and TRBJ1-1; no definite D call. Germline CDR1 SGHTA, CDR2 FQGNSA. The ends were cut back, 6 bases at V and 4 bases at J, with 15 bases in the middle. The CDR3 spans 14 residues. Here the CDR3 reads CASSYILRGTEAFF. In DNA, the CDR3 is TGTGCCAGCAGTTATATCCTCCGAGGCACTGAAGCTTTCTTT.

The chain couples TRBV3-1 (or the pseudogene TRBV3-2) to TRBJ1-5; D gene unclear. With 3 bases removed from V and 2 bases from J, the gap between germline ends came to 8 bases. This CDR3 contains 14 residues. Germline V gene sequence: CDR1 LGHDT, CDR2 YNNKEL (reference sequence). CDR3: CASSQSSGNQPQHF. CDR3 nucleotides: TGTGCCAGCAGCCAGTCTAGCGGCAATCAGCCCCAGCATTTT.

The V gene is TRBV12-3 or TRBV12-4, the J gene TRBJ1-4, with TRBD1 matching 8 bases. CDR3 length: 13 amino acids. J was trimmed by 3 bases and V by 7 bases; bases with no gene match: 1. CDR3 in amino acids: CASKQGANEKLFF. The CDR3 bases are TGTGCCAGCAAACAGGGGGCTAATGAAAAACTGTTTTTT.

V and J are TRBV5-1 and TRBJ2-1; D is perhaps TRBD1 (6 bases). The CDR3 runs 16 residues. CDR1 is SGHRS, CDR2 YFSETQ, per germline. Trimming removed 0 bases at V and 9 bases at J, with 19 bases between. In DNA form, the CDR3 reads TGCGCCAGCAGCTTGGGATCGAGGCCAAAAGGGGGTGAGCAGTTCTTC. Amino acids: CASSLGSRPKGGEQFF.

This rearrangement joins TRBV7-9 to TRBJ2-7; 9 bases agree with TRBD2. The V and J ends lost 0 bases and 7 bases, in that order; junction bases with no gene match: 16. Germline V gene data show CDR1 as SEHNR and CDR2 as FQNEAQ (reference sequence). This CDR3 has 18 residues. This CDR3 is CASSLALPSGDRTLEQYF. CDR3 bases: TGTGCCAGCAGCTTAGCCCTCCCTAGCGGGGATCGTACGTTAGAGCAGTACTTC.

The chain carries TRBV7-2 and TRBJ2-7; 13 bases align to TRBD2. The ends lost 3 bases at V and 1 base at J; junction bases unmatched: 3. From germline, CDR1 is SGHTA and CDR2 FQGNSA. The CDR3 runs 16 residues. DNA for the CDR3: TGTGCCAGCAGCTTGGGGACTAGCGGGATATCCTACGAGCAGTACTTC. Its translation: CASSLGTSGISYEQYF.

V gene TRBV28 combines with J gene TRBJ1-2; the D gene is possibly TRBD1 (6 bases). From germline, CDR1 is MDHEN and CDR2 SYDVKM. This CDR3 has 13 amino acids. The V end was cut by 8 bases, the J end by 3 bases, with 13 bases between. DNA for the CDR3: TGTGCCAGCCCCGGCCCAGGGGACTATGGCTACACCTTC. Its protein is CASPGPGDYGYTF.

The chain couples TRBV19 to TRBJ2-3; TRBD2 matches 9 bases. CDR1 is LNHDA and CDR2 is SQIVND in the germline V gene (reference sequence). The CDR3 sequence is 14 residues long. The trim removed 8 bases at V and 0 bases at J, leaving 3 bases unmatched. The CDR3 region has the DNA TGTGCCAGTGGTAGCGGGAGTAGCACAGATACGCAGTATTTT. It translates to CASGSGSSTDTQYF.

The chain has TRBV7-9 and TRBJ2-7; 11 nucleotides line up with TRBD1. The germline CDR1 and CDR2 sequences are SEHNR and FQNEAQ (reference sequence). CDR3 size: 15 residues. V gave up 5 bases and J gave up 5 bases; unmatched junction bases: 8. Here the CDR3 DNA reads TGTGCCAGCAGCGAACGGGACAGGGGGTCTCACGAGCAGTACTTC. Translated: CASSERDRGSHEQYF.